The clone carrying this TCR beta chain was found a few times. Its target is unknown. This sample stems from a study of cytomegalovirus exposure and HLA in healthy donors. Whole-study findings and limits: Most TCR beta V segments were productive about 90% or about 30% of the time in an earlier analysis. It was assumed in the presence/absence analyses that sequencing depth was roughly uniform across donors. HLA allele associations emerged for some 16,000 TCR beta sequences in a later analysis, at 0.05 false discovery rate.

In the PCR, 60 Vbeta and 13 Jbeta primers were used. The data were produced by immunoSEQ multiplex PCR, yet TCRdb's version contains in-frame clones alone and is incomplete. The repertoire holds about 200,000 clones, with roughly 12% as singletons. The sequence was collected from a middle-aged man in good health and CMV-seropositive. Sequencing was done on a sample of PBMCs.

The DNA for the CDR3 is TGTGCCAGCAGCGGCGACAGGGCACCAACTGAAGCTTTCTTT. Amino acids: CASSGDRAPTEAFF. The V gene is TRBV7-9, the J gene TRBJ1-1, with 7 bases matching TRBD1. The CDR3 runs 14 residues. Germline lookup yields CDR1 SEHNR and CDR2 FQNEAQ (reference sequence). V lost 5 bases and J lost 5; bases outside the gene matches: 8.